This T cell receptor beta chain was obtained from a study of blood T cell repertoires in COVID-19. Profiling relied on immunoSEQ multiplex PCR, and the TCRdb table lists in-frame clones only, not all of them. The sample includes 150,000 or so clones, about 90% of them seen just once. This clone has ten or more counts. The germline gives CDR1 GTSNPN, CDR2 SVGIG (reference sequence). Trimming removed 2 bases at V and 7 bases at J, with 12 bases between. This CDR3 has 13 amino acids. The V gene is TRBV30, the J gene TRBJ1-5; weak D call: TRBD1 (6 bases). The clonotype was recovered from a human donor in a cohort sampled during active COVID-19. Sequencing was performed on peripheral blood. As DNA, the CDR3 is TGTGCCTGGAGTTTGGGGGCTGGACAGCCCCAGCATTTT. This gives the protein CAWSLGAGQPQHF.